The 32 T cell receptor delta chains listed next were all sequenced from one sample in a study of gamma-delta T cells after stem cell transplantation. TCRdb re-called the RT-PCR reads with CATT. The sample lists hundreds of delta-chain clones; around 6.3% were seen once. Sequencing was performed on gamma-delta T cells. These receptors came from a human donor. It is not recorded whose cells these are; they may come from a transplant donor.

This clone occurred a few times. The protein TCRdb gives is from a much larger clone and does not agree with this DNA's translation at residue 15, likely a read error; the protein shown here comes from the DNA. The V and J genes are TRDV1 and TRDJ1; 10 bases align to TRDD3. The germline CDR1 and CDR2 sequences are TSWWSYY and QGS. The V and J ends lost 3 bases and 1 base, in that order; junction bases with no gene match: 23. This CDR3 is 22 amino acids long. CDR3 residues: CALGDPRRSVRLGDAGTDKLIF. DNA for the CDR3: TGTGCTCTTGGGGATCCACGAAGGTCAGTACGACTGGGGGATGCAGGCACCGATAAACTCATCTTT.

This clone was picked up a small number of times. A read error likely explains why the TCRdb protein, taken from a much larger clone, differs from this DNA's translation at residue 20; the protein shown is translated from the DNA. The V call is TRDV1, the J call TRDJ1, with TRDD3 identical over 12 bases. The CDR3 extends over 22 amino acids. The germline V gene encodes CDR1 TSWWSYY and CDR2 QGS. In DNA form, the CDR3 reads TGTGCTCTTGGGGATCCACGAAGGTCAGTACGACTGGGGGATACAGGCACCGATAAACCCATCTTT. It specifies CALGDPRRSVRLGDTGTDKPIF.

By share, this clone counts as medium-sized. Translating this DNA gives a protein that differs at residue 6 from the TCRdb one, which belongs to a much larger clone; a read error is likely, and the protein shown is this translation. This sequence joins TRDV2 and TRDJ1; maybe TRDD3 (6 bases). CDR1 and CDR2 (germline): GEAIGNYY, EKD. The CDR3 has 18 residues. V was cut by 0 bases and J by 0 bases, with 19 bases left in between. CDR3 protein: CACDTPVDTGKNTDKLIF. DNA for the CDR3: TGTGCCTGTGACACCCCAGTAGATACGGGGAAAAACACCGATAAACTCATCTTT.

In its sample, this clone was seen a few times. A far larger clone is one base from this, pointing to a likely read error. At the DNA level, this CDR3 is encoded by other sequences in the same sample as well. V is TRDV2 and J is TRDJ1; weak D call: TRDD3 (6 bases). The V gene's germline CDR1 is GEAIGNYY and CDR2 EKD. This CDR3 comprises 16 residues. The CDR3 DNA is TGTGCCTGTGACACTTTGGGGGCCACGTACACAGATAAACTCATCTTT. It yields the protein CACDTLGATYTDKLIF.

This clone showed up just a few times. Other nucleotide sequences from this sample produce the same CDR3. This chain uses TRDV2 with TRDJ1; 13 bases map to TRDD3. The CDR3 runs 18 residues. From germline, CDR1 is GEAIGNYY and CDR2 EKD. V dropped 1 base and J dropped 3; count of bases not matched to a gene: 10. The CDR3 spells CACDTLNWGIRGPDKLIF. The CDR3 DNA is TGTGCCTGTGACACACTGAACTGGGGGATACGCGGTCCCGATAAACTCATCTTT.

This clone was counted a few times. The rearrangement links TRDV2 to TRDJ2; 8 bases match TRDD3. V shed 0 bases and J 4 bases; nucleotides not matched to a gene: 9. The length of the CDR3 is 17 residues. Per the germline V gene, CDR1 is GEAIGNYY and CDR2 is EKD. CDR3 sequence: CACDTVRTGGETAQLFF. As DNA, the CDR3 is TGTGCCTGTGACACCGTGAGGACTGGGGGTGAGACAGCACAACTCTTCTTT.

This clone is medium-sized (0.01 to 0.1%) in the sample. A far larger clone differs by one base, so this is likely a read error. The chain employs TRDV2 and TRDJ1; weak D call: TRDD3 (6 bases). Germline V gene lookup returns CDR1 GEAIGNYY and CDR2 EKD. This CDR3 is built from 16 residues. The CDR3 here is CARDTLGATYTDKLIF. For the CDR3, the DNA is TGTGCCCGTGACACTTTGGGGGCCACGTACACCGATAAACTCATCTTT.

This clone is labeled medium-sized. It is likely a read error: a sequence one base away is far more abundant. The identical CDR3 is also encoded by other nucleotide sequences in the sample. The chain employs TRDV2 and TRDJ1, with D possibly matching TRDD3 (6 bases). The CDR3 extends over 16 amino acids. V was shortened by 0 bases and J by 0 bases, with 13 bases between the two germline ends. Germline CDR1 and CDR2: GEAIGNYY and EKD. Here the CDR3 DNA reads TGTGCCTGTGACACCTTGGGGGCCACGTACACCGATAAACTCATCTTT. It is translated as CACDTLGATYTDKLIF.

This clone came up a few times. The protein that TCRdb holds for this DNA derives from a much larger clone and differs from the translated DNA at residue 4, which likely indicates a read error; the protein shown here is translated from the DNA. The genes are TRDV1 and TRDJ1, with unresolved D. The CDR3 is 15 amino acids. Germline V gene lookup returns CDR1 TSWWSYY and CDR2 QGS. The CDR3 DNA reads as TGTGCTCTTAGGGAAACACCGGGCGAACACGGGAAACTCATCTTT. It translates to CALRETPGEHGKLIF.

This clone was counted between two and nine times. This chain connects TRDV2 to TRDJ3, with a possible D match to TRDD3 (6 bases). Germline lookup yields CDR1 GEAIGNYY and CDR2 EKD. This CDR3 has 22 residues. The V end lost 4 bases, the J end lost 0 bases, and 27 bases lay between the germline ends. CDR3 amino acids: CACDTLRGGPSPTSWDTRQMFF. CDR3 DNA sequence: TGTGCCTGTGATACCCTAAGAGGGGGACCGTCACCTACCTCCTGGGACACCCGACAGATGTTTTTC.

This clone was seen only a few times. In DNA, the CDR3 is TGTGCCAGATGGGGGACTCTCCCGCCGTACACCGATAAACTCATCTTT. It yields the protein CARWGTLPPYTDKLIF. The J gene corresponds to TRDJ1; a V gene call is absent; whether TRDD3, the table's D call, matches the DNA was not checked. The CDR3 spans 16 residues.

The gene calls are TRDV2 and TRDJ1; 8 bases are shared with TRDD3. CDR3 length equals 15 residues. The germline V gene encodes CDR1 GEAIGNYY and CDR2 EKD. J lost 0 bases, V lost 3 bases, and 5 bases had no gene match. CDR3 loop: CACDAWGTYTDKLIF. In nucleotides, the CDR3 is TGTGCCTGTGACGCCTGGGGGACATACACCGATAAACTCATCTTT.

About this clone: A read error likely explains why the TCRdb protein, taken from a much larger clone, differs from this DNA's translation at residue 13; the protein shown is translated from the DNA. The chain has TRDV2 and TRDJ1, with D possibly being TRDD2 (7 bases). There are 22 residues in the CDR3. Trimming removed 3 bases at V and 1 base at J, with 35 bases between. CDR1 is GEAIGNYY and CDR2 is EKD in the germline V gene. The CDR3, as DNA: TGTGCCTGTGACCCCCTTCCTGCGGTACTGGGTAAGGGGTCACAGCCCACCGATAAACTCATCTTT. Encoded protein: CACDPLPAVLGKGSQPTDKLIF.

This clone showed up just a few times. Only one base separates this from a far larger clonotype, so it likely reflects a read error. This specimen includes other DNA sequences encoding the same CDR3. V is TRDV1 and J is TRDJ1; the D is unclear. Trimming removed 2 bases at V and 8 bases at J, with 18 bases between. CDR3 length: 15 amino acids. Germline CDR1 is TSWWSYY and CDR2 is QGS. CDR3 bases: TGTGCTCTTGGGGAAACACCAGGCGAACACGGGAAACTCATCTTT. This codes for CALGETPGEHGKLIF.

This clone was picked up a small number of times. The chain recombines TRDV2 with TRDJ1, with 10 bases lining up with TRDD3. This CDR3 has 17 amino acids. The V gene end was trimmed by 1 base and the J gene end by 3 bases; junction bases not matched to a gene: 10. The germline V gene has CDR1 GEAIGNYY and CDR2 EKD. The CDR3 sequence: CACDTVNGGYTPDKLIF. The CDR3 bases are TGTGCCTGTGACACTGTGAATGGGGGATACACGCCCGATAAACTCATCTTT.

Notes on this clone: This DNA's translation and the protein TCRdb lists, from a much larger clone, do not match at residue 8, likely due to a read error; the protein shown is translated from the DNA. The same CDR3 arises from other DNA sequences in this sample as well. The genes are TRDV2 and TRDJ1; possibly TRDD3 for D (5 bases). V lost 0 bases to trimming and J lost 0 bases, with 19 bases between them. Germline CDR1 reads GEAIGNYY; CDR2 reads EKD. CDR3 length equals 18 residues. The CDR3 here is CACDTLVETGKNTDKLIF. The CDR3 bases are TGTGCCTGTGACACCCTAGTAGAGACGGGGAAAAACACCGATAAACTCATCTTT.

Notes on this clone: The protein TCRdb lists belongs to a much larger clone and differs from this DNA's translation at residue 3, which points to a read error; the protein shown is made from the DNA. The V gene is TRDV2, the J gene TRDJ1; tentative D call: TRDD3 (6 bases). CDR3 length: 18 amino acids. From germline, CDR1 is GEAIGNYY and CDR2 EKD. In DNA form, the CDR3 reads TGTGCCAGTGACACCCTAGTAGATACGGGGAAAAACACCGATAAACTCATCTTT. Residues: CASDTLVDTGKNTDKLIF.

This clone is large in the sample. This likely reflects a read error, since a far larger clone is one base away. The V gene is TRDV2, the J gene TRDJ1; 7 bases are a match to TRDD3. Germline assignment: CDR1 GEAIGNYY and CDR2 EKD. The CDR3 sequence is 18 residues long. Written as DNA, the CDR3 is TGTGCCTGTGACAGATGGGGGACTCTCCCGCCGTACACCGATAAACCCATCTTT. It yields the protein CACDRWGTLPPYTDKPIF.

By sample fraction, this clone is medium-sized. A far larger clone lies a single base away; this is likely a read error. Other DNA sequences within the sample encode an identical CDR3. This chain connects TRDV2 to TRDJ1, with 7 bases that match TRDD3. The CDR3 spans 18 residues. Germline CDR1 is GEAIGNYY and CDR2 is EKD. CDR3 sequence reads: CACDRWGTLPPYTDKLIF. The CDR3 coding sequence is TGTGCCTGTGACAGATGGGGGACTCTCCCGCCGTACACCGATAAACTCATCTTC.

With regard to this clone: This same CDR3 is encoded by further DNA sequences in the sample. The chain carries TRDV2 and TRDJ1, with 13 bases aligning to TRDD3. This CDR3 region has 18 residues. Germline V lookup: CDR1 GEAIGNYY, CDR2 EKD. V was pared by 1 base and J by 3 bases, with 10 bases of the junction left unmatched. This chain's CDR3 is CACDTLNWGIRGPDKLIF. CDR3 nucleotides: TGTGCCTGTGACACGCTGAACTGGGGGATACGCGGTCCCGATAAACTCATCTTT.

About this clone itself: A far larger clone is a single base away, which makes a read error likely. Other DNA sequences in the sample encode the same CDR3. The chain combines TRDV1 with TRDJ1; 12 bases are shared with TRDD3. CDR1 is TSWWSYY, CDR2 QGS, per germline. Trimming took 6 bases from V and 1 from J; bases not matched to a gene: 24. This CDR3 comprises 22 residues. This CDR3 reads CALGDPRRSVRLGDTGTDKLIF. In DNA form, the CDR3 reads TGTGCTCTTGGAGATCCACGAAGGTCAGTACGACTGGGGGATACAGGCACCGATAAACTCATCTTT.

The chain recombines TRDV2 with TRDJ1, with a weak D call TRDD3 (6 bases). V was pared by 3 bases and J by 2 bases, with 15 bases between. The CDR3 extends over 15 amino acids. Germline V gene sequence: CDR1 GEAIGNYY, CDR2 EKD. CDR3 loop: CACDGMGAQTDKLIF. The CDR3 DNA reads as TGTGCCTGTGACGGGATGGGGGCTCAAACCGATAAACTCATCTTT.

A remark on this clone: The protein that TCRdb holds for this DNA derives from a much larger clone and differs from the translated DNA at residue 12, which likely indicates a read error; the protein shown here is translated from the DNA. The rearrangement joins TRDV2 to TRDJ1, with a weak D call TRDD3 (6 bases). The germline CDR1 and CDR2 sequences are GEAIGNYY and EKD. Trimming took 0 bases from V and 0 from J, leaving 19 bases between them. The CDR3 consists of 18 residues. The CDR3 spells CACDTLVDTGKHTDKLIF. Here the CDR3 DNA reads TGTGCCTGTGACACCCTAGTAGATACGGGGAAACACACCGATAAACTCATCTTT.

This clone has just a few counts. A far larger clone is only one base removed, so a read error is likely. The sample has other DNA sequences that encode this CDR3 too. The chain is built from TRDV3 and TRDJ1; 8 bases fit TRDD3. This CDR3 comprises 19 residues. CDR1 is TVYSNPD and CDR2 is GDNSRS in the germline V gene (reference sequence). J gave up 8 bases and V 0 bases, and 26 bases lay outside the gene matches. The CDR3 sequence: CAFSLTFLGWGRRGDKLIF. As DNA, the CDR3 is TGTGCCTTTAGCCTCACATTCCTCGGCTGGGGGAGACGGGGCGACAAACTCATCTTT.

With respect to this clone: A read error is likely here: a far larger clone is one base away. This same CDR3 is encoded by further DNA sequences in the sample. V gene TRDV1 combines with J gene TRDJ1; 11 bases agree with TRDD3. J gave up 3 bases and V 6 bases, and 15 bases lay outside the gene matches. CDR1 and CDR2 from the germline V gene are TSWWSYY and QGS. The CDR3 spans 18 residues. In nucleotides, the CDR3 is TGTGCTCTTGGCGCGGGAGGTACTGGGGGATATCTCGCCGATAAACTCATCTTT. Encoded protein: CALGAGGTGGYLADKLIF.

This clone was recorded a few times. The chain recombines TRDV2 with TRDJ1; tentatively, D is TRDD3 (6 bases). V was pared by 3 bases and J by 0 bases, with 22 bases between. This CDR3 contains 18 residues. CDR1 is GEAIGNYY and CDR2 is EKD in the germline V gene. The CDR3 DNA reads TGTGCCTGTGACTCCGTTTCTACAGAAGGGGGACACACCGATAAACTCATCTTT. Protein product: CACDSVSTEGGHTDKLIF.

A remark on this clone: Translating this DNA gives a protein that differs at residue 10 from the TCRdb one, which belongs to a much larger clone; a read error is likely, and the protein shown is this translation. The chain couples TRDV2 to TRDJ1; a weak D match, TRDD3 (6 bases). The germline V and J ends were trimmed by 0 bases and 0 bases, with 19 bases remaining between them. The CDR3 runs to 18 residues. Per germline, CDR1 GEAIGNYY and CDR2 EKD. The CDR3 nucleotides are TGTGCCTGTGACACCCTAGTAGATACGGTGAAAAACACCGATAAACTCATCTTT. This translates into CACDTLVDTVKNTDKLIF.

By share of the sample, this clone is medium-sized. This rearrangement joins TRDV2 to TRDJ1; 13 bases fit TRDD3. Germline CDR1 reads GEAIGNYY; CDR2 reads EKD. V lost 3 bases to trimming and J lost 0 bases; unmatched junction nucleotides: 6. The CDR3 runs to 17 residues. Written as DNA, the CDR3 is TGTGCCTGTGACTTACTGGGGGATACGGGCCACACCGATAAACTCATCTTT. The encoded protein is CACDLLGDTGHTDKLIF.

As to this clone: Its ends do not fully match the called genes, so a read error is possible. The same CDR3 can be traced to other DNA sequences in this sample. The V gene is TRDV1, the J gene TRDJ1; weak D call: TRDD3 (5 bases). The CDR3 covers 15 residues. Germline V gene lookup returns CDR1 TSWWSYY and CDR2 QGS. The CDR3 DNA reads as TGTGCCCTTGGGGAGACACCGGGCGAACACGGGAAACTCATCTTT. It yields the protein CALGETPGEHGKLIF.

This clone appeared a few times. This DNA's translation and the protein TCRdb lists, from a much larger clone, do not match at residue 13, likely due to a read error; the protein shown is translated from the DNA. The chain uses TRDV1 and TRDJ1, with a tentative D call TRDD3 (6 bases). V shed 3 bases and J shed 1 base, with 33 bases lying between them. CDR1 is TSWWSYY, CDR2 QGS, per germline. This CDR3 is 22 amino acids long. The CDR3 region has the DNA TGTGCTCTTGGGGATCCACGAAGGTCAGTACGACTGGAGGATACAGGCACCGATAAACTCATCTTT. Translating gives CALGDPRRSVRLEDTGTDKLIF.

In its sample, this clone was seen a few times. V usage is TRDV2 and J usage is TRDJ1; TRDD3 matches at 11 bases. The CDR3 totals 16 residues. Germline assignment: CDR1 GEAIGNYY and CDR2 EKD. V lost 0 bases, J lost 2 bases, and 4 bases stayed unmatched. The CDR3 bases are TGTGCCTGTGACACCTTAATGGGGGATACGACCGATAAACTCATCTTT. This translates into CACDTLMGDTTDKLIF.

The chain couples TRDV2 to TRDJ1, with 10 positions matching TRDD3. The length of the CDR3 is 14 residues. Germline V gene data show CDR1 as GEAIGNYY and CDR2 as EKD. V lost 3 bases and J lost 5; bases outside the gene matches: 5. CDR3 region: CACDSLGDRDKLIF. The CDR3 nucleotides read TGTGCCTGTGACTCACTGGGGGATCGGGATAAACTCATCTTT.